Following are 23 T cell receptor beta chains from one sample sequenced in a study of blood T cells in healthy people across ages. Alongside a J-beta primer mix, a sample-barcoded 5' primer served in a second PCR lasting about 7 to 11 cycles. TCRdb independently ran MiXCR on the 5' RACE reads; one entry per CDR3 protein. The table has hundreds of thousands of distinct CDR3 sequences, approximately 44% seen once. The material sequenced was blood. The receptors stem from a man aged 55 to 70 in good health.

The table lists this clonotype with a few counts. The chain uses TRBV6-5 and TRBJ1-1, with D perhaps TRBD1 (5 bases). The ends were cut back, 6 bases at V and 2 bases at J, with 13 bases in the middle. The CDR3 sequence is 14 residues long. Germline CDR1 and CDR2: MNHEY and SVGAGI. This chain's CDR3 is CASSPSGVNTEAFF. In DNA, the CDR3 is TGTGCCAGCAGCCCCTCGGGGGTTAACACTGAAGCTTTCTTT.

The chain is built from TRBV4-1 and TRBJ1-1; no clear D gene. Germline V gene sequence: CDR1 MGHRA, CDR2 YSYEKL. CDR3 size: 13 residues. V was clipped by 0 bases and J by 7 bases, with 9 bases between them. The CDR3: CASSQDPILEAFF. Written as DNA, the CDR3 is TGCGCCAGCAGCCAAGATCCGATTCTTGAAGCTTTCTTT.

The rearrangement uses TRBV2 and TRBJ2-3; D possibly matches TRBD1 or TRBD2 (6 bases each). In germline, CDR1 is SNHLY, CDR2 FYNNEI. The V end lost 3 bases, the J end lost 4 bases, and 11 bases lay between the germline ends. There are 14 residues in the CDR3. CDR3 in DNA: TGTGCCAGCAGTGAGAAGGGGGGCCCAGATACGCAGTATTTT. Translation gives CASSEKGGPDTQYF.

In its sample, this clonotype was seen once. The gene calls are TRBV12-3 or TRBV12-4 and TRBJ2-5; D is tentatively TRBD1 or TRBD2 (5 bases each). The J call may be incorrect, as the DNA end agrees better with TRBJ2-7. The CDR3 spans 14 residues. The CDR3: CASSLGGDFDEQYF. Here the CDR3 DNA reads TGTGCCAGCAGTTTAGGAGGGGATTTCGACGAGCAGTACTTC.

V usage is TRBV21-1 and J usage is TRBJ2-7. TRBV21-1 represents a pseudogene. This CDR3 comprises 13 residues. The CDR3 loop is CASIWGLSVEQYF. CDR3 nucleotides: TGTGCCAGCATCTGGGGTTTGTCAGTCGAGCAGTACTTC.

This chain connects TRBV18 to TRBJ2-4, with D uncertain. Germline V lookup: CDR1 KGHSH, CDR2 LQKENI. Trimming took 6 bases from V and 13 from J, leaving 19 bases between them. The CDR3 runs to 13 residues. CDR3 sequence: CASSHDTSDGQYF. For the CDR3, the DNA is TGTGCCAGCTCTCATGACACCAGCGACGGGCAGTACTTC. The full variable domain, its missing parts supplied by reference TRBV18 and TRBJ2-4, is NAGVMQNPRHLVRRRGQEARLRCSPMKGHSHVYWYRQLPEEGLKFMVYLQKENIIDESGMPKERFSAEFPKEGPSILRIQQVVRGDSAAYFCASSHDTSDGQYFGAGTRLSVL.

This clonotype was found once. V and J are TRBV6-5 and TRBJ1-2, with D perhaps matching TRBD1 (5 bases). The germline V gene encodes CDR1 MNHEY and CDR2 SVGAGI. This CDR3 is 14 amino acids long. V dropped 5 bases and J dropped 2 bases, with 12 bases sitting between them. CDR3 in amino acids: CASSHDGGNYGYTF. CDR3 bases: TGTGCCAGCAGTCATGACGGGGGGAACTATGGCTACACCTTC.

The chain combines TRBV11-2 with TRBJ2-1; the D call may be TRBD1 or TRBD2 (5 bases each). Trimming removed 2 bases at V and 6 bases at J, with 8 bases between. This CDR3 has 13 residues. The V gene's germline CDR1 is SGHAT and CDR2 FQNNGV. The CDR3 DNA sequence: TGTGCCAGCAGCTTAAATGGGGGCAATGAGCAGTTCTTC. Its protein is CASSLNGGNEQFF.

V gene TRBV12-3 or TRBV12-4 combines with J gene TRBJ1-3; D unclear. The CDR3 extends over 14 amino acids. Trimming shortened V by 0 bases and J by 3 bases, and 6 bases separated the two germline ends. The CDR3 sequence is CASSLAGYGNTIYF. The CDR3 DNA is TGTGCCAGCAGTTTAGCGGGTTATGGAAACACCATATATTTT.

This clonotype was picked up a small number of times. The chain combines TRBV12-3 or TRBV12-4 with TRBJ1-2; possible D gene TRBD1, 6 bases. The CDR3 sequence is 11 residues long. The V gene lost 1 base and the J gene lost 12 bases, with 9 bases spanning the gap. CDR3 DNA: TGTGCCAGCAGTTTAGGACAGGTTGACACCTTC. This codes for CASSLGQVDTF.

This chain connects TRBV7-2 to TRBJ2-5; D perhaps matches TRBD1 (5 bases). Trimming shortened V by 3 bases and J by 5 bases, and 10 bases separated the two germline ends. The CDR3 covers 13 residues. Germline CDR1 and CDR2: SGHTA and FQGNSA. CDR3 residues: CTSSFSRQETQYF. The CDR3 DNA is TGTACCAGCAGCTTTTCCCGACAGGAGACCCAGTACTTC.

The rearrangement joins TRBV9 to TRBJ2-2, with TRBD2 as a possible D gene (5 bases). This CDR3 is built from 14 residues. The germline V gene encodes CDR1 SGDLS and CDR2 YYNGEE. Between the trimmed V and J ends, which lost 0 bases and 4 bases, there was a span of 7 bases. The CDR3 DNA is TGTGCCAGCAGCGTAGGTGGGAGCACCGGGGAGCTGTTTTTT. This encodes CASSVGGSTGELFF. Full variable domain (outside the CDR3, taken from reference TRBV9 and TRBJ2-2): DSGVTQTPKHLITATGQRVTLRCSPRSGDLSVYWYQQSLDQGLQFLIQYYNGEERAKGNILERFSAQQFPDLHSELNLSSLELGDSALYFCASSVGGSTGELFFGEGSRLTVL.

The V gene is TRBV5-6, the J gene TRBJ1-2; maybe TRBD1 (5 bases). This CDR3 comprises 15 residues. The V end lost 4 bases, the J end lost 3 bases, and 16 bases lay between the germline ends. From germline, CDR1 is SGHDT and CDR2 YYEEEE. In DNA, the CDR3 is TGTGCCAGCAGCCGCCTGGGACCGTTGGACTATGGCTACACCTTC. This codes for CASSRLGPLDYGYTF.

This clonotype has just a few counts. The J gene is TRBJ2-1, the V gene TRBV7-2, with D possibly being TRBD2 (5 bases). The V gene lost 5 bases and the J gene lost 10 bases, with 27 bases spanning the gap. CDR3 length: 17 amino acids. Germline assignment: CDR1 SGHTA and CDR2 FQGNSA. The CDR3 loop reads CASSPSVPAVTIGEQFF. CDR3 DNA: TGTGCCAGCAGCCCCTCTGTCCCAGCGGTGACGATCGGGGAGCAGTTCTTC.

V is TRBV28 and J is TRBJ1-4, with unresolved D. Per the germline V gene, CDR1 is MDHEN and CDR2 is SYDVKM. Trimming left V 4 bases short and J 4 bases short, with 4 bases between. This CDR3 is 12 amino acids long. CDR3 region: CASSSNNEKLFF. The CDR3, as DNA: TGTGCCAGCAGTTCTAATAATGAAAAACTGTTTTTT.

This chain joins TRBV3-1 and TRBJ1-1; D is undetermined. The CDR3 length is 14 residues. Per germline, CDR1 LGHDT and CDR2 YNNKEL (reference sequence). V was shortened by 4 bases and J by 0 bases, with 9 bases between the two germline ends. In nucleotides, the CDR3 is TGTGCCAGCAGCCCTTCAATCATGAACACTGAAGCTTTCTTT. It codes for CASSPSIMNTEAFF.

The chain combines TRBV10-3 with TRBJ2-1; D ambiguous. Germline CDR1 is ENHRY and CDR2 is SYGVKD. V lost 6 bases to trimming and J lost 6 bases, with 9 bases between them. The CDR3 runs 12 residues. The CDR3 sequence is CAIRDHVNEQFF. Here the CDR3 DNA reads TGTGCCATCAGGGACCACGTCAATGAGCAGTTCTTC.

In DNA, the CDR3 is TGTGCCAGCAGCTTAGAGGGGACAGGACCAAACACCTACGAGCAGTACTTC. This codes for CASSLEGTGPNTYEQYF. The chain carries TRBV7-8 and TRBJ2-7, with 8 positions matching TRBD1. Trimming removed 1 base from V and 2 bases from J; junction bases left unmatched: 10. Germline V gene sequence: CDR1 SGHVS, CDR2 FQNEAQ. The CDR3 extends over 17 amino acids.

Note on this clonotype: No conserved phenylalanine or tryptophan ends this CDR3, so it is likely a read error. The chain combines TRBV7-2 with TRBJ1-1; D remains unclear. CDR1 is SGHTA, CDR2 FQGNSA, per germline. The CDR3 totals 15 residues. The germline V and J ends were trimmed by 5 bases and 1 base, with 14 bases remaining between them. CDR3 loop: CASSLPEDGNTEAFL. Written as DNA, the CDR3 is TGTGCCAGCAGCCTCCCTGAGGACGGGAACACTGAAGCTTTCCTT.

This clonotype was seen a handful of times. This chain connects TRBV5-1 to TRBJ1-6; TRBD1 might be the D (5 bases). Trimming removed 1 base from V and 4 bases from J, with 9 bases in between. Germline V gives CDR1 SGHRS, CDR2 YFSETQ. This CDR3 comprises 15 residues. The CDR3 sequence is CASSLRQGYNSPLHF. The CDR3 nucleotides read TGCGCCAGCAGCTTGAGGCAGGGTTATAATTCACCCCTCCACTTT.

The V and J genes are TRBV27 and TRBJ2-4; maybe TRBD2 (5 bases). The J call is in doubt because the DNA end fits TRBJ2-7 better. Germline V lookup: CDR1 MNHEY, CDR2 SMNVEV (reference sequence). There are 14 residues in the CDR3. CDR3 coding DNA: TGTGCCAGCACCAACCCTGGACTGGCGGGCGAGCAGTACTTC. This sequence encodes CASTNPGLAGEQYF.

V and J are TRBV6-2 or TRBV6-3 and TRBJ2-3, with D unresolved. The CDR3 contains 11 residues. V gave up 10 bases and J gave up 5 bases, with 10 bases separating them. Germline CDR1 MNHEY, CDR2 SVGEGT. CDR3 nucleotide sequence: TGTGCCACCACTTGGGGAGATACGCAGTATTTT. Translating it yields CATTWGDTQYF.

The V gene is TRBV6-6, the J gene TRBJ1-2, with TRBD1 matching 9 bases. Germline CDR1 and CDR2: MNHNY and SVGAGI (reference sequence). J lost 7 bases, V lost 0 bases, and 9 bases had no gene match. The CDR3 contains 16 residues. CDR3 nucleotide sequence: TGTGCCAGCAGTTACTCGATCAGGACAGGGGATAGTGGCTACACCTTC. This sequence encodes CASSYSIRTGDSGYTF.